This T cell receptor (beta chain) was sequenced in a study of tumor-infiltrating lymphocytes in oesophageal squamous cell carcinoma. The ends were cut back, 4 bases at V and 1 base at J, with 10 bases in the middle. The V gene's germline CDR1 is LNHDA and CDR2 SQIVND (reference sequence). This CDR3 is built from 15 residues. At least ten counts were recorded for this clonotype. TCRdb passed the PCR reads through MiXCR, listing each CDR3 protein once. Of about 16,000 distinct CDR3 sequences in the sample, 44% were seen once. The chain uses TRBV19 and TRBJ1-4; possible D gene TRBD1, 5 bases. The receptor was derived from a female donor with esophageal squamous cell carcinoma. Sequenced material: blood. The CDR3 nucleotides read TGTGCCAGTAGTACAGGGATCTTAACTAATGAAAAACTGTTTTTT. Amino acid sequence: CASSTGILTNEKLFF.